A selection of T cell receptor beta chains follows, all from one sample in a study of T cell repertoires in cytomegalovirus infection. TCRdb re-derived calls from the reads in MiXCR, one entry per CDR3 protein. This table holds about 400,000 distinct CDR3 sequences, 18% found once. Sample: PBMCs. The receptor source for this set is a human donor in good health (CMV status not recorded). Some clones in this sample may be carry-over from other donors' samples. Both conserved end residues are part of each CDR3. Each record gives: J gene, D gene, V gene, clone size, CDR3 DNA, CDR3 protein. The D gene is left open where the match is weak. The size field is filled for only some rows; it gives once, few, many or a size class.

J: TRBJ2-6
D: -
V: TRBV12-3/TRBV12-4
size: -
DNA: TGTGCCAGCAGCCCCTCTGGGGCCGACGTCCTGACTTTC
CDR3: CASSPSGADVLTF

J: TRBJ2-7
D: -
V: TRBV7-2
size: few
DNA: TGTGCCAGCAGCTTGCGCTACCCGGGAGTCCCCTCCTACGAGCAGTACTTC
CDR3: CASSLRYPGVPSYEQYF

J: TRBJ1-2
D: -
V: TRBV11-2
size: -
DNA: TGTGCCAGCAGCTTAGGGCGGGTCTATGGCTACACCTTC
CDR3: CASSLGRVYGYTF

J: TRBJ1-1
D: -
V: TRBV7-2
size: many
DNA: TGTGCCAGCACTACTCACGGGGGGAGGGAAGCTTTCTTT
CDR3: CASTTHGGREAFF

J: TRBJ2-7
D: -
V: TRBV11-2
size: few
DNA: TGTGCCAGCAGCTTCGGTGGGACCCGGTCGCTGGAAGAGCAGTACTTC
CDR3: CASSFGGTRSLEEQYF

J: TRBJ2-7
D: -
V: TRBV7-8
size: -
DNA: TGTGCCAGCAGCTTTGTTGGTCCCCGGTCGGATGAGCAGTACTTC
CDR3: CASSFVGPRSDEQYF

J: TRBJ1-6
D: -
V: TRBV5-1
size: few
DNA: TGCGCCAGCAGCTTGGGGCAGACACTGGCTTCACCCCTCCACTTT
CDR3: CASSLGQTLASPLHF

J: TRBJ1-2
D: -
V: TRBV14
size: few
DNA: TGTGCCAGCAGCTGGGGCTACACCTTC
CDR3: CASSWGYTF

J: TRBJ2-1
D: TRBD1
V: TRBV18
size: -
DNA: TGTGCCAGCTCTCCGGACAGGGGGACTTCCTACAATGAGCAGTTCTTC
CDR3: CASSPDRGTSYNEQFF

J: TRBJ1-1
D: TRBD1
V: TRBV20-1
size: few
DNA: TGCAGTGCCCTCCGGACAGGGTCGAGTGAAGCTTTCTTT
CDR3: CSALRTGSSEAFF

J: TRBJ1-2
D: -
V: TRBV7-2
size: many
DNA: TGTGCCAGCAGCCAACAGTCGGGGGCAGGGGGCTACACCTTC
CDR3: CASSQQSGAGGYTF

J: TRBJ1-5
D: -
V: TRBV10-2
size: many
DNA: TGCGCCAGCAGTGAGGGGAGGGATCCCACCATCGAGCATTTT
CDR3: CASSEGRDPTIEHF

J: TRBJ2-7
D: -
V: TRBV27
size: -
DNA: TGTGCCAGCAGTCAGACAGAGAGCTCCTACGAGCAGTACTTC
CDR3: CASSQTESSYEQYF

J: TRBJ1-1
D: -
V: TRBV28
size: -
DNA: TGTGCCAGCAGTATACCCGGGGGGACTGAAGCTTTCTTT
CDR3: CASSIPGGTEAFF

J: TRBJ1-2
D: TRBD1
V: TRBV19
size: many
DNA: TGTGCCAGTAGTATTAAGCCCGACAGGGTCTATGGCTACACCTTC
CDR3: CASSIKPDRVYGYTF

J: TRBJ2-7
D: TRBD2
V: TRBV6-1
size: -
DNA: TGTGCCAGCAGTGAAAGTCTAGCGGAGGCCTACGAGCAGTACTTC
CDR3: CASSESLAEAYEQYF

J: TRBJ1-5
D: -
V: TRBV18
size: once
DNA: TGTGCCAGCTCTGCGGGGGACAATCAGCCCCAGCATTTT
CDR3: CASSAGDNQPQHF

J: TRBJ1-2
D: TRBD1
V: TRBV20-1
size: -
DNA: TGCAGTGCTAGGACAGGGGATGATGGCTACACCTTC
CDR3: CSARTGDDGYTF

J: TRBJ1-5
D: -
V: TRBV19
size: -
DNA: TGTGCCAGTAGTTTGGCCCTTAGGTTAGGGGATAGCAATCAGCCCCAGCATTTT
CDR3: CASSLALRLGDSNQPQHF

J: TRBJ1-2
D: -
V: TRBV5-6
size: many
DNA: TGTGCCAGCAGCAGAGCCCGGGGGCGCTACACCTTC
CDR3: CASSRARGRYTF

J: TRBJ2-1
D: TRBD2
V: TRBV5-4
size: few
DNA: TGTGCCAGCAGCCCCGTGGGGACTAGTTTCAATGAGCAGTTCTTC
CDR3: CASSPVGTSFNEQFF

J: TRBJ2-5
D: -
V: TRBV7-2
size: -
DNA: TGTGCCAGCAGCTCCGTGGGGGGTCAAGAGACCCAGTACTTC
CDR3: CASSSVGGQETQYF

J: TRBJ2-5
D: -
V: TRBV3-1
size: -
DNA: TGTGCCAGCAGCCGCCGAGGGGCCCTCCAAGAGACCCAGTACTTC
CDR3: CASSRRGALQETQYF

J: TRBJ2-3
D: TRBD2
V: TRBV10-1
size: -
DNA: TGCGCCAGCAGTGATCTGGCGGGAGTGTATGGTACGCAGTATTTT
CDR3: CASSDLAGVYGTQYF

J: TRBJ2-2
D: -
V: TRBV5-5
size: -
DNA: TGTGCCAGCAGCTTAGGGGGTCTAGAGAACACCGGGGAGCTGTTTTTT
CDR3: CASSLGGLENTGELFF

J: TRBJ2-7
D: -
V: TRBV10-3
size: few
DNA: TGTGCCATCGCGCCGGGGCGGGATCCAACCTACGAGCAGTACTTC
CDR3: CAIAPGRDPTYEQYF

J: TRBJ2-1
D: TRBD2
V: TRBV7-2
size: many
DNA: TGTGCCAGCAGCCTAGGACTAGCCTTGGCCGAGCAGTTCTTC
CDR3: CASSLGLALAEQFF

J: TRBJ1-3
D: -
V: TRBV19
size: many
DNA: TGTGCCAGTAGTCCGGGTTGGGGCTCTGGAAACACCATATATTTT
CDR3: CASSPGWGSGNTIYF

J: TRBJ2-5
D: -
V: TRBV20-1
size: few
DNA: TGCAGTGTTAACCGTGTGGAGACCCAGTACTTC
CDR3: CSVNRVETQYF

J: TRBJ2-7
D: TRBD1
V: TRBV18
size: few
DNA: TGTGCCAGCTCATCGTCACAGGGGTCCTACGAGCAGTACTTC
CDR3: CASSSSQGSYEQYF

J: TRBJ1-1
D: -
V: TRBV7-9
size: many
DNA: TGTGCCAGCAGCTTATACTACAGTCAGAACACTGAAGCTTTCTTT
CDR3: CASSLYYSQNTEAFF

J: TRBJ2-1
D: TRBD2
V: TRBV2
size: -
DNA: TGTGCCAGCACGGAGACTAGCCCCGCCGAGCAGTTCTTC
CDR3: CASTETSPAEQFF

J: TRBJ1-1
D: -
V: TRBV7-9
size: -
DNA: TGTGCCAGCAGCTTAAGTTCTCAGGGGAGAACTGAAGCTTTCTTT
CDR3: CASSLSSQGRTEAFF

J: TRBJ2-2
D: -
V: TRBV7-6
size: few
DNA: TGTGCCAGCAGTTCCCCCACCGGGGAGCTGTTTTTT
CDR3: CASSSPTGELFF

J: TRBJ1-2
D: TRBD1
V: TRBV7-8
size: few
DNA: TGTGCCAGCAGCCCGGGACAGGTGGGAGGAGGCTACACCTTC
CDR3: CASSPGQVGGGYTF

J: TRBJ1-2
D: TRBD1
V: TRBV29-1
size: few
DNA: TGCAGCGTTCGGCAGGGGGCTAACTATGGCTACACCTTC
CDR3: CSVRQGANYGYTF

J: TRBJ1-1
D: -
V: TRBV12-3/TRBV12-4
size: many
DNA: TGTGCCAGCAGCATGGGCCGTAACACTGAAGCTTTCTTT
CDR3: CASSMGRNTEAFF

J: TRBJ2-2
D: TRBD1
V: TRBV6-1
size: few
DNA: TGTGCCAGCAGACCCGGGACAGCGAACACCGGGGAGCTGTTTTTT
CDR3: CASRPGTANTGELFF

J: TRBJ2-2
D: TRBD2
V: TRBV6-5
size: -
DNA: TGTGCCAGCAGACCAGCGGGAGACCGGGAGCTGTTTTTT
CDR3: CASRPAGDRELFF

J: TRBJ1-1
D: -
V: TRBV7-2
size: many
DNA: TGTGCCAGCAGCTTGACCCGACATGATGAAGCTTTCTTT
CDR3: CASSLTRHDEAFF

J: TRBJ2-2
D: -
V: TRBV27
size: -
DNA: TGTGCCAGCAGTACCCAGGGCGGAGCGAACACCGGGGAGCTGTTTTTT
CDR3: CASSTQGGANTGELFF

J: TRBJ1-2
D: TRBD1
V: TRBV7-6
size: many
DNA: TGTGCCAGCAGCTTAGGCAACCTCAGGGGGTTCCATGGCTACACCTTC
CDR3: CASSLGNLRGFHGYTF

J: TRBJ2-7
D: -
V: TRBV7-8
size: few
DNA: TGTGCCAGCAGCCAAAGGGGGGACAAGTATACGATGGAGCAGTACTTC
CDR3: CASSQRGDKYTMEQYF

J: TRBJ2-3
D: -
V: TRBV7-6
size: -
DNA: TGTGCCAGCAGCTCGGGGACGTCCCCAGATACGCAGTATTTT
CDR3: CASSSGTSPDTQYF

J: TRBJ2-3
D: TRBD2
V: TRBV4-1
size: few
DNA: TGCGCCAGCAGCCAAGAGCGGGGGGGCCTCACAGATACGCAGTATTTT
CDR3: CASSQERGGLTDTQYF

J: TRBJ1-1
D: -
V: TRBV7-9
size: many
DNA: TGTGCCAGCAGCTTACCCACAGGGGAAGCTTTCTTT
CDR3: CASSLPTGEAFF

J: TRBJ2-1
D: TRBD2
V: TRBV19
size: -
DNA: TGTGCCAGTAGTACCCCGGCCCTCGGACTAGCTAACAATGAGCAGTTCTTC
CDR3: CASSTPALGLANNEQFF

J: TRBJ2-2
D: TRBD2
V: TRBV2
size: few
DNA: TGTGCCAGCAATCGAGCGGGGCAGCGGGCCGGGGAGCTGTTTTTT
CDR3: CASNRAGQRAGELFF

J: TRBJ2-5
D: -
V: TRBV23-1
size: -
DNA: TGCGCCAGCAGTAAGCGGACAGATTGTTGGGAGACCCAGTACTTC
CDR3: CASSKRTDCWETQYF

J: TRBJ1-6
D: -
V: TRBV7-9
size: many
DNA: TGTGCCAGCAGCTCTAATCGGTTGTCCTATAATTCACCCCTCCACTTT
CDR3: CASSSNRLSYNSPLHF

J: TRBJ2-3
D: -
V: TRBV12-3/TRBV12-4
size: -
DNA: TGTGCCAGCAGTCCGGACGGCGATACGCAGTATTTT
CDR3: CASSPDGDTQYF

J: TRBJ1-2
D: TRBD1
V: TRBV5-1
size: -
DNA: TGCGCCAGCAGCGCGGACAGGCTCTATGGCTACACCTTC
CDR3: CASSADRLYGYTF

J: TRBJ2-5
D: TRBD2
V: TRBV3-1
size: few
DNA: TGTGCCAGCAGCCCTCCCCTTGGGACTAGCGGGAGGGCCGCAGAGACCCAGTACTTC
CDR3: CASSPPLGTSGRAAETQYF

J: TRBJ2-3
D: -
V: TRBV7-9
size: -
DNA: TGTGCCGGCTCAGAAGATACGCAGTATTTT
CDR3: CAGSEDTQYF